This T cell receptor (beta chain) was captured in a study of blood T cell repertoires in COVID-19. Study as a whole: Acute and convalescent COVID-19 samples came from the United States, Italy and Spain. The analysed material was cDNA or gDNA that came from T cells, B-cell-depleted T cells, or PBMCs.

J lost 0 bases, V lost 5 bases, and 10 bases had no gene match. The germline V gene encodes CDR1 SGHTA and CDR2 FQGTGA. The CDR3 has 19 residues. Original processing notes: Reference gene primer amplification gave nucleated cell count estimates. Clones were sequenced by immunoSEQ multiplex PCR, and TCRdb holds only the in-frame ones, with some missing. D and trimming come from the DNA, and the V and J calls and clone size come from that table. The table records 200,000 to 250,000 clones, 86% of them present only once. The sample was peripheral blood. The origin of this receptor is a woman aged 60-75 years who had recovered from COVID-19. The chain uses TRBV7-3 and TRBJ2-6, with 10 nucleotides matching TRBD1. The CDR3 here is CASSPRQGALPSGANVLTF. CDR3 DNA: TGTGCCAGCAGCCCAAGACAGGGGGCCCTACCCTCTGGGGCCAACGTCCTGACTTTC.